These 29 T cell receptor beta chains were all obtained from the same sample, sequenced in a study of regulatory T cells in long-lasting Graves disease. In building TCR beta libraries, iRepertoire HTBI primers were used together with Arm-PCR of CDR3 regions. TCRdb reprocessed the multiplex PCR reads via MiXCR and lists one record per CDR3 protein. The sample carries around 460,000 distinct CDR3 sequences, roughly a fifth recorded once. This sample's time point: persistent/refractory GD, antithyroid drugs over 5 years with positive TRAb. After RNA was extracted from PBMCs, the TCR library was made from it. This specimen was peripheral blood mononuclear cells (PBMCs), taken when the disease was refractory, from a patient treated with antithyroid drugs. Receptors originate from a female donor with Graves disease.

This clonotype came up many times. The chain is built from TRBV6-1 and TRBJ2-7; D possibly uses TRBD1 or TRBD2 (5 bases each). The CDR3 consists of 14 residues. Trimming took off 7 bases at V and 3 bases at J, with 16 bases between the two ends. The V gene's germline CDR1 is MNHNS and CDR2 SASEGT. The CDR3: CASTRGDPLYEQYF. The CDR3, as DNA: TGTGCCAGCACCAGAGGGGACCCCCTCTACGAGCAGTACTTC.

Regarding this clonotype: This could be a read error, since a much larger clone is one nucleotide away. This chain uses TRBV6-2 or TRBV6-3 with TRBJ1-1; the D is unclear. Trimming left V 5 bases short and J 1 base short, with 11 bases between. The CDR3 totals 14 residues. CDR1 and CDR2 from the germline V gene are MNHEY and SVGEGT. CDR3 nucleotides: TGTGCCAGCAGTGTTTCACGGCCGAACACTGAAGCTTTCTTT. It codes for CASSVSRPNTEAFF.

This clonotype was picked up many times. The chain carries TRBV3-1 and TRBJ1-2; TRBD1 matches 8 bases. V was pared by 0 bases and J by 7 bases, with 10 bases of the junction left unmatched. Looked up from germline, CDR1 is LGHDT and CDR2 is YNNKEL (reference sequence). The CDR3 is 16 residues long. The CDR3 region is CASSQEGGRGLFGYTF. CDR3 nucleotides: TGTGCCAGCAGCCAAGAGGGTGGCAGGGGGCTGTTTGGCTACACCTTC.

In this sample, this clonotype turned up many times. The chain recombines TRBV28 with TRBJ1-4; weak D call: TRBD1 (6 bases). Germline loops: CDR1 MDHEN, CDR2 SYDVKM. CDR3 length: 15 residues. Trimming removed 8 bases from V and 8 bases from J, with 21 bases in between. The CDR3 region is CASAPPTGMEEKLFF. In DNA form, the CDR3 reads TGTGCCAGCGCACCCCCAACAGGGATGGAGGAAAAACTGTTTTTT.

This chain joins TRBV20-1 and TRBJ2-7, with TRBD1 matching 7 bases. The germline CDR1 and CDR2 sequences are DFQATT and SNEGSKA (reference sequence). The CDR3 runs to 14 residues. Trimming at V came to 2 bases and at J to 4 bases, leaving 8 bases not matched to a gene. CDR3 loop: CSARRETGTYEQYF. CDR3 coding DNA: TGCAGTGCTAGAAGAGAGACAGGGACATACGAGCAGTACTTC.

The sample holds many counts of this clonotype. J is TRBJ1-1 and V is TRBV7-2; D ambiguous. This CDR3 comprises 13 residues. The germline V gene encodes CDR1 SGHTA and CDR2 FQGNSA. The V and J ends lost 0 bases and 1 base respectively, with 3 bases between them. CDR3 protein: CASSLAENTEAFF. CDR3 in DNA: TGTGCCAGCAGCTTAGCCGAGAACACTGAAGCTTTCTTT.

This chain links TRBV7-9 with TRBJ2-7; TRBD1 agrees at 9 bases. Germline CDR1 SEHNR, CDR2 FQNEAQ (reference sequence). This CDR3 spans 15 amino acids. With V trimmed by 4 bases and J by 5 bases, 9 bases remained unmatched. In nucleotides, the CDR3 is TGTGCCAGCAGCTCCCGGGGACAGGGCCGCCACGAGCAGTACTTC. This encodes CASSSRGQGRHEQYF. Full variable domain (remainder filled in from reference TRBV7-9 and TRBJ2-7): DTGVSQNPRHKITKRGQNVTFRCDPISEHNRLYWYRQTLGQGPEFLTYFQNEAQLEKSRLLSDRFSAERPKGSFSTLEIQRTEQGDSAMYLCASSSRGQGRHEQYFGPGTRLTVT.

This clonotype came up a few times. The chain combines TRBV11-3 with TRBJ2-3, with TRBD2 identical over 10 bases. The CDR3 has 15 residues. In germline, CDR1 is SGHNT, CDR2 YENEEA. V lost 2 bases, J lost 6 bases, and 5 bases stayed unmatched. The CDR3 spells CASSLLAGARDTQYF. The CDR3 bases are TGTGCCAGCAGCTTACTAGCGGGAGCTAGGGATACGCAGTATTTT. The whole variable domain, filled in from reference TRBV11-3 and TRBJ2-3, reads EAGVVQSPRYKIIEKKQPVAFWCNPISGHNTLYWYLQNLGQGPELLIRYENEEAVDDSQLPKDRFSAERLKGVDSTLKIQPAELGDSAVYLCASSLLAGARDTQYFGPGTRLTVL.

This clonotype showed up many times. J is TRBJ2-5 and V is TRBV28; D is unresolved. CDR3 length: 12 amino acids. Trimming removed 8 bases at V and 1 base at J, with 8 bases between. Germline CDR1 and CDR2: MDHEN and SYDVKM. CDR3 sequence: CASARSQETQYF. The DNA for the CDR3 is TGTGCCAGCGCTAGGAGCCAAGAGACCCAGTACTTC.

The gene calls are TRBV7-9 and TRBJ2-7; 9 bases agree with TRBD1. In germline, CDR1 is SEHNR, CDR2 FQNEAQ (reference sequence). The V segment lost 5 bases and the J segment 8 bases; nucleotides outside the gene matches: 13. The CDR3 extends over 15 amino acids. The CDR3 sequence is CASSTTGTGFGKQYF. Written as DNA, the CDR3 is TGTGCCAGCAGCACAACCGGGACAGGGTTCGGCAAGCAGTACTTC.

This clonotype was seen repeatedly, ten times or more. The V and J genes are TRBV11-2 and TRBJ2-7; TRBD2 matches at 7 bases. In germline, CDR1 is SGHAT, CDR2 FQNNGV. J lost 5 bases, V lost 5 bases, and 9 bases had no gene match. The CDR3 loop spans 14 amino acids. CDR3 DNA: TGTGCCAGCAGCCCGTGGGGGGGGTCCCACGAGCAGTACTTC. Protein product: CASSPWGGSHEQYF.

A remark on this clonotype: This may be a read error: a much more frequent sequence differs by one nucleotide. This rearrangement joins TRBV6-1 to TRBJ1-1, with 9 bases that match TRBD1. The germline V gene encodes CDR1 MNHNS and CDR2 SASEGT. This CDR3 comprises 15 residues. Written as DNA, the CDR3 is TGTGTCAGCAGCGTACACAGGGGGCGGAACACTGAAGCTTTCTTT. It encodes CVSSVHRGRNTEAFF.

The table lists this clonotype with a few counts. J is TRBJ1-3 and V is TRBV30; D is undetermined. CDR3 length: 13 amino acids. The V end lost 4 bases, the J end lost 0 bases, and 7 bases lay between the germline ends. Germline-derived CDR1 and CDR2 are GTSNPN and SVGIG (reference sequence). This CDR3 is CAWNGDSGNTIYF. CDR3 bases: TGTGCCTGGAACGGGGACTCTGGAAACACCATATATTTT.

This clonotype has ten or more counts. The rearrangement links TRBV10-3 to TRBJ2-5; D is uncertain. Deletions cut 4 bases from V and 2 bases from J, with 8 bases between. Germline CDR1 is ENHRY and CDR2 is SYGVKD. The CDR3 is 13 amino acids. CDR3 amino acids: CAISGPLQETQYF. CDR3 DNA: TGTGCCATCAGTGGGCCCCTACAAGAGACCCAGTACTTC.

This clonotype was seen many times. This rearrangement joins TRBV6-1 to TRBJ1-2; D unclear. The CDR3 consists of 12 residues. The germline CDR1 and CDR2 sequences are MNHNS and SASEGT. Trimming left V 5 bases short and J 2 bases short, with 6 bases between. Here the CDR3 reads CASSQTNYGYTF. The CDR3 DNA reads TGTGCCAGCAGTCAGACAAACTATGGCTACACCTTC.

This clonotype was detected many times. DNA for the CDR3: TGTGCCAGCAGTGAAGCGTGGCAGGGTGAGACCCAGTACTTC. This codes for CASSEAWQGETQYF. The chain employs TRBV2 and TRBJ2-5, with D possibly being TRBD1 (5 bases). The CDR3 totals 14 residues. V was pared by 0 bases and J by 5 bases, with 10 bases between. Germline CDR1 reads SNHLY; CDR2 reads FYNNEI.

This clonotype was counted ten times or more. The chain is built from TRBV6-9 and TRBJ1-1; D is ambiguous. Trimming removed 4 bases at V and 2 bases at J, with 8 bases between. The CDR3 is made up of 13 amino acids. The V gene's germline CDR1 is MNHGY and CDR2 SVAAGI. The CDR3 DNA is TGTGCCAGCAGTTCGAAGGGCAACACTGAAGCTTTCTTT. Encoded protein: CASSSKGNTEAFF.

Many counts were recorded for this clonotype. This rearrangement joins TRBV28 to TRBJ2-7; D is perhaps TRBD2 (5 bases). This CDR3 has 13 residues. The ends were cut back, 8 bases at V and 0 bases at J, with 11 bases in the middle. In germline, CDR1 is MDHEN, CDR2 SYDVKM. This CDR3 reads CASSRRGSYEQYF. The CDR3 coding sequence is TGTGCCAGCTCTCGTCGGGGCTCCTACGAGCAGTACTTC.

In this sample, this clonotype turned up a few times. The chain recombines TRBV30 with TRBJ2-7, with D unresolved. CDR1 is GTSNPN, CDR2 SVGIG, per germline (reference sequence). The CDR3 length is 13 residues. The V gene lost 0 bases and the J gene lost 6 bases, with 12 bases spanning the gap. The CDR3 sequence is CAWSVLRLGEQYF. The CDR3 DNA is TGTGCCTGGAGTGTACTCCGGCTAGGCGAGCAGTACTTC.

This clonotype was counted a few times. The J gene is TRBJ2-7, the V gene TRBV29-1, with TRBD1 as a possible D gene (7 bases). The CDR3 spans 14 residues. The V gene lost 6 bases and the J gene lost 3 bases, with 18 bases spanning the gap. Germline-derived CDR1 and CDR2 are SQVTM and ANQGSEA. CDR3 nucleotide sequence: TGCAGCGTAGGCGGCGACCAGGGGGGCTACGAGCAGTACTTC. Its protein is CSVGGDQGGYEQYF.

The sample holds many counts of this clonotype. J is TRBJ1-1 and V is TRBV6-5; 8 bases agree with TRBD1. CDR1 and CDR2 (germline): MNHEY, SVGAGI. The CDR3 loop spans 15 amino acids. V shed 4 bases and J 6 bases; nucleotides not matched to a gene: 10. CDR3 DNA sequence: TGTGCCAGCAGTTCCAATCCTCAGGACAGGGCTGAAGCTTTCTTT. It codes for CASSSNPQDRAEAFF.

This clonotype was observed at least ten times. V usage is TRBV30 and J usage is TRBJ1-5; D remains ambiguous. Germline V gene data show CDR1 as GTSNPN and CDR2 as SVGIG (reference sequence). The V and J ends lost 2 bases and 5 bases respectively, with 10 bases between them. The CDR3 loop spans 13 amino acids. The CDR3 reads CAWSLGPYQPQHF. The CDR3 bases are TGTGCCTGGAGTCTCGGACCTTATCAGCCCCAGCATTTT.

The chain carries TRBV25-1 and TRBJ2-1; D perhaps matches TRBD1 (5 bases). Germline values: CDR1 MGHDK, CDR2 SYGVNS. The CDR3 spans 14 residues. Deletions cut 1 base from V and 3 bases from J, with 7 bases between. As DNA, the CDR3 is TGTGCCAGCAGTGAATGGACACACTACAATGAGCAGTTCTTC. Translating gives CASSEWTHYNEQFF.

The gene calls are TRBV29-1 and TRBJ2-1; 7 bases map to TRBD2. This CDR3 has 13 residues. Germline loops: CDR1 SQVTM, CDR2 ANQGSEA. V shed 6 bases and J 9 bases; nucleotides not matched to a gene: 11. The CDR3 bases are TGCAGCGTGGAACGGGAGGTACCTAGTGAGCAGTTCTTC. This encodes CSVEREVPSEQFF.

Ten or more counts support this clonotype. The V gene is TRBV12-3 or TRBV12-4, the J gene TRBJ1-1; tentatively, D is TRBD1 (6 bases). V was cut by 5 bases and J by 5 bases, with 18 bases left in between. CDR3 length: 15 amino acids. In nucleotides, the CDR3 is TGTGCCAGCAGTCCCCAAACAGGGCGATGGACTGAAGCTTTCTTT. Translated: CASSPQTGRWTEAFF.

This clonotype was seen a few times. The chain recombines TRBV20-1 with TRBJ1-2; the match to TRBD1 covers 10 bases. The CDR3 contains 16 residues. CDR1 and CDR2 (germline): DFQATT, SNEGSKA (reference sequence). Trimming at V came to 0 bases and at J to 8 bases, leaving 12 bases not matched to a gene. The CDR3 nucleotides are TGCAGTGCTAGAGATTCCTCCCTCCGGGACAGGGGCGGCTACACCTTC. Protein product: CSARDSSLRDRGGYTF.

The chain couples TRBV5-1 to TRBJ1-2; D possibly corresponds to TRBD1 (5 bases). Germline-derived CDR1 and CDR2 are SGHRS and YFSETQ. The CDR3 is 14 residues long. Trimming took 3 bases from V and 4 from J, leaving 13 bases between them. CDR3 DNA sequence: TGCGCCAGCAGCTCATTCAGGGACGGCTATGGCTACACCTTC. Its translation is CASSSFRDGYGYTF.

This clonotype was detected ten times or more. The V and J genes are TRBV28 and TRBJ1-2; 9 positions agree with TRBD1. CDR3 length: 14 amino acids. Losses at the gene ends were 6 bases for V and 2 bases for J; bases not matched to a gene: 4. The germline gives CDR1 MDHEN, CDR2 SYDVKM. The CDR3 reads CASRNRGQNYGYTF. CDR3 DNA sequence: TGTGCCAGCAGAAACAGGGGGCAGAACTATGGCTACACCTTC.

This chain connects TRBV5-6 to TRBJ2-6; D perhaps matches TRBD1 (6 bases). From germline, CDR1 is SGHDT and CDR2 YYEEEE. The CDR3 sequence is 15 residues long. V lost 5 bases and J lost 1, with 10 bases in between. CDR3 protein: CASRQGWSGANVLTF. For the CDR3, the DNA is TGTGCCAGCAGACAGGGTTGGTCTGGGGCCAACGTCCTGACTTTC. The variable domain in full, with the rest retrieved from reference TRBV5-6 and TRBJ2-6, is DAGVTQSPTHLIKTRGQQVTLRCSPKSGHDTVSWYQQALGQGPQFIFQYYEEEERQRGNFPDRFSGHQFPNYSSELNVNALLLGDSALYLCASRQGWSGANVLTFGAGSRLTVL.